The clone carrying this TCR beta chain was recorded once. This specimen belongs to a study of blood T cell repertoires in COVID-19. About the study: Specimens from acute and convalescent COVID-19 originated in the United States, Italy and Spain.

V lost 6 bases, J lost 0 bases, and 2 bases stayed unmatched. Germline loops: CDR1 LNHDA, CDR2 SQIVND (reference sequence). The CDR3 length is 14 residues. The data were produced by immunoSEQ multiplex PCR, yet TCRdb's version contains in-frame clones alone and is incomplete. This sample has 70,000 to 95,000 clones, with about 88% found just once. The chain combines TRBV19 with TRBJ2-1, with 7 bases lining up with TRBD2. The source of this sequence is a woman at least 80 years old with active COVID-19. Sequenced material: peripheral blood. The CDR3 spells CASRAGNSYNEQFF. As DNA, the CDR3 is TGTGCCAGTAGAGCGGGAAACTCCTACAATGAGCAGTTCTTC.